Sequencing of this T cell receptor (beta chain) was carried out in a study of cytotoxic CD8 clonotypes in ibrutinib-treated CLL. Overall study: Responses: roughly 25 partial, 2 complete; after median approximately 68 months, roughly 15 stayed remitted, roughly 12 progressed. Sample averages reached 250,000 or so productive templates and 85,000 to 100,000 productive rearrangements.

This clone was seen more than once but under ten times. Antigen unknown. Study-level results: Ibrutinib response saw clonality rise, and progression saw it return toward baseline. At baseline, clonality was higher than in age-matched healthy donors and correlated with CD8+ counts.

The CDR3 runs to 18 residues. The trim removed 7 bases at V and 0 bases at J, leaving 13 bases unmatched. Germline CDR1 is LNHDA and CDR2 is SQIVND (reference sequence). Repertoires were generated with immunoSEQ multiplex PCR, while TCRdb's copy carries only in-frame clones and drops some. The table has a few hundred thousand clones, 67% seen once. The chain employs TRBV19 and TRBJ2-4, with 9 bases matching TRBD2. The material sequenced was PBMCs, taken after 36 months of ibrutinib treatment. The sequence was obtained from a human donor with chronic lymphocytic leukemia. CDR3 amino acids: CASTPGLAQTLAKNIQYF. As DNA, the CDR3 is TGTGCCAGTACTCCCGGACTAGCGCAAACTCTAGCCAAAAACATTCAGTACTTC.